This entry is about one T cell receptor beta chain. Its antigen remains undetermined. Per-nucleotide qualities are absent, and no much larger clonotype sits a single base away. The immunoSEQ Assay was the method used to sequence TCRbeta CDR3 regions. After extraction, genomic DNA underwent amplification by bias-controlled multiplex PCR, followed by high-throughput sequencing. The original pipeline was this. Collapsing and filtering of sequences were performed to quantify the absolute abundance of each unique TCRbeta CDR3 region. T cell fraction was estimated by normalizing TCRbeta template counts to usable DNA, which was measured by amplifying reference genes present in all nucleated cells. Repertoire TCRs were annotated as SARS-CoV-2-specific when V gene, CDR3 amino acid sequence and J gene were exactly matched to a known reactive TCR set. The reference SARS-CoV-2 TCR set was derived from MIRA and filtered for enrichment in COVID-19-positive ImmuneCODE repertoires, a step that removed public or cross-reactive TCRs. Based on the MIRA antigens, annotated TCRs were further analysed at the level of specific ORF or position within ORF. Breadth was defined as the number of annotated unique rearrangements divided by the total number of unique productive rearrangements, and depth was defined as the summed frequency of the annotated unique rearrangements. TCR breadth was compared between groups using two-sided Wilcoxon rank-sum tests. TCRdb stores this immuneACCESS table with in-frame sequences only. Part of the clones is absent; in the studies checked, under half of the shortfall reflects unresolved V genes, and no reason is known for the rest. D and trimming come from the DNA, and the V and J calls and clone size come from that table. In this sample the table shows some 390,000 clones, 89% of which occur a single time. Under 2% of the sample is in the top ten clones.

CDR1 is given as SEHNR and CDR2 as FQNEAQ, both from the germline V gene (reference sequence). Including cysteine and phenylalanine, the CDR3 has 15 amino acids. The entry retains the CDR3 DNA only, 45 bases that are in frame from base 1. Trimming leaves V shorter by 1 base and J shorter by 7 bases, with the junction holding 7 bases beyond the gene matches. The data are from a study of Ad26.COV2.S vaccination and SARS-CoV-2 variants (dated by TCRdb to about 2021). With respect to the entire study: Donors in the vaccine arm were drawn from COV1001, a multicentre, randomized, double-blind, placebo-controlled phase I-IIa trial testing Ad26.COV2.S in healthy adults. Ad26.COV2.S was given intramuscularly at 5x10^10 or 1x10^11 viral particles, as a single shot or as two shots 56 days apart. The specificity and breadth of SARS-CoV-2-reactive T cell receptors after Ad26.COV2.S vaccination were assessed by TCRbeta repertoire sequencing. A total of about 30 samples were included in the TCR-sequenced set, comprising approximately 20 Ad26.COV2.S vaccine recipients, 5 placebo recipients and 8 SARS-CoV-2 convalescent individuals. Trial participants were randomized into five groups of five: low-dose or high-dose Ad26.COV2.S given once or twice, or placebo on both occasions. Throughout the experiments and outcome assessment, investigators stayed blinded to trial group allocation. The study at large found these results: The study was not powered to compare responses between vaccine doses or regimens. It was noted by the authors that total T cell responses may have been underestimated by the TCR breadth and depth analyses. Spike-specific TCR breadth was higher in Ad26.COV2.S recipients than in placebo recipients (P = 0.0014). Vaccine and placebo recipients had comparable non-spike TCR breadth, which fits with the vaccine containing only spike. After vaccination, spike-specific CD8+ and CD4+ T cell responses were reported to show substantial breadth.

The treatment or condition label corresponds to: some 20 received Ad26.COV2.S at low or high dose, single or two shots; about five received placebo; per-sample allocation not given. For vaccine and placebo recipients, repertoires were sequenced using samples collected on day 63 after the first injection. In Cohort 1b, around 25 adults aged 18-55 years were enrolled at a single site in Boston, USA, between 29 July and 7 August 2020. Ad26.COV2.S consisted of a replication-incompetent adenovirus type 26 vector by which a prefusion-stabilized SARS-CoV-2 spike protein from the original Wuhan strain was expressed.

Sequenced material: peripheral blood, taken in a trial of Ad26.COV2.S vaccine versus placebo. The receptor comes from a person between 18 and 60 years old who received the Ad26.COV2.S COVID-19 vaccine or a placebo. The rearranged chain carries TRBV7-9 and TRBJ2-1, with 7 bases aligning to TRBD2. The CDR3 amino acid sequence is: CASSLVGSGKNEQFF. In nucleotide form, the sequence is TGTGCCAGCAGCTTAGTTGGGAGCGGGAAGAATGAGCAGTTCTTC. Beyond the CDR3, the reference TRBV7-9 and TRBJ2-1 genes provide the residues; the full variable domain reads: DTGVSQNPRHKITKRGQNVTFRCDPISEHNRLYWYRQTLGQGPEFLTYFQNEAQLEKSRLLSDRFSAERPKGSFSTLEIQRTEQGDSAMYLCASSLVGSGKNEQFFGPGTRLTVL.